This T cell receptor (beta chain) was retrieved from a study of response to subunit inactivated influenza vaccine. TCRdb re-analysed the RT-PCR reads in MiXCR, keeping a single row per CDR3 protein. The profile shows 300,000 to 350,000 distinct CDR3 sequences, 21% of them singletons. As for this clonotype: The antigen remains unidentified.

Trimming stripped 3 bases from V and 4 bases from J, with 21 bases between. The CDR3 covers 17 residues. Germline loops: CDR1 LNHDA, CDR2 SQIVND (reference sequence). Study findings and constraints: Only a handful of new T cells, the authors suggested, are recruited with each seasonal influenza vaccination.

Specimen: PBMCs from blood, collected about 20 months after vaccination. This clonotype was sampled from a man between 50 and 70 years old who received an inactivated influenza vaccine. The rearrangement links TRBV19 to TRBJ1-1; the D gene is possibly TRBD1 (5 bases). The CDR3 coding sequence is TGTGCCAGTAGTATGGCGGGGGAGCTAAGGTGGGGCACTGAAGCTTTCTTT. This translates into CASSMAGELRWGTEAFF.